These T cell receptor beta chains were read from a single sample in a study of shared clonotypes between healthy human individuals. Measured with immunoSEQ multiplex PCR; TCRdb has only the in-frame clones, and not every one. The data show millions of clones, 85% to 95% seen once. Sequenced: naive CD4+ T cells from PBMCs. The receptors were sampled from a man younger than 30 in good health. Some clones in this sample may be carry-over from other donors' samples. Each CDR3 is given without its conserved first and last residue. The D gene is left open where the match is weak.

CDR3 protein: ASSSRTGGDFNYGYT
V gene: TRBV5-1
J gene: TRBJ1-2
D gene: TRBD1

CDR3 protein: ASRPNTGELF
V gene: TRBV4-1
J gene: TRBJ2-2
D gene: NA

CDR3 protein: ASSVSSVSTIGSYNEQF
V gene: TRBV9
J gene: TRBJ2-1
D gene: NA

CDR3 protein: ASSPSGTSYEQY
V gene: TRBV7-7
J gene: TRBJ2-7
D gene: TRBD2

CDR3 protein: ASSADRWSYEQY
V gene: TRBV6-4
J gene: TRBJ2-7
D gene: TRBD1

CDR3 protein: ASSRAQGAAEAF
V gene: TRBV7-9
J gene: TRBJ1-1
D gene: NA

CDR3 protein: ASSQVVSTEAF
V gene: TRBV4-1
J gene: TRBJ1-1
D gene: NA

CDR3 protein: ASTTPGLGEQF
V gene: TRBV5-1
J gene: TRBJ2-1
D gene: NA

CDR3 protein: ASSLVFGSGANVLT
V gene: TRBV7-8
J gene: TRBJ2-6
D gene: NA

CDR3 protein: ASSLKFQETQY
V gene: TRBV6-6
J gene: TRBJ2-5
D gene: NA

CDR3 protein: ASSLVGRVGDTQY
V gene: TRBV28
J gene: TRBJ2-3
D gene: NA

CDR3 protein: ASSFFRGESSYNEQF
V gene: TRBV5-4
J gene: TRBJ2-1
D gene: TRBD2

CDR3 protein: ASKRQGVYEQY
V gene: TRBV2
J gene: TRBJ2-7
D gene: TRBD1

CDR3 protein: ASSSHEKLF
V gene: TRBV7-9
J gene: TRBJ1-4
D gene: NA

CDR3 protein: ASSLVWGGTEAF
V gene: TRBV5-5
J gene: TRBJ1-1
D gene: NA

CDR3 protein: ASSEFGTNDYT
V gene: TRBV25-1
J gene: TRBJ1-2
D gene: NA

CDR3 protein: ASSKTGAYEQY
V gene: TRBV25-1
J gene: TRBJ2-7
D gene: NA

CDR3 protein: ASSSDTGEVDTQY
V gene: TRBV28
J gene: TRBJ2-3
D gene: NA

CDR3 protein: ASSHGQYTGELF
V gene: TRBV6-5
J gene: TRBJ2-2
D gene: NA

CDR3 protein: ASRSRLGQLEQY
V gene: TRBV27
J gene: TRBJ2-7
D gene: NA

CDR3 protein: ASSLSRDAGRKGYT
V gene: TRBV18
J gene: TRBJ1-2
D gene: NA

CDR3 protein: ASSELAGSREQF
V gene: TRBV2
J gene: TRBJ2-1
D gene: TRBD2

CDR3 protein: ASSQDGTNQPQH
V gene: TRBV28
J gene: TRBJ1-5
D gene: NA

CDR3 protein: ASSTGLAGGEETQY
V gene: TRBV7-2
J gene: TRBJ2-5
D gene: TRBD2

CDR3 protein: ASSYLRREDEAF
V gene: TRBV7-9
J gene: TRBJ1-1
D gene: NA

CDR3 protein: ASSIAPKVVQY
V gene: TRBV19
J gene: TRBJ2-3
D gene: NA

CDR3 protein: ASSEGLARSGGSMVLAYEQY
V gene: TRBV2
J gene: TRBJ2-7
D gene: TRBD2

CDR3 protein: SVEDPRGGELF
V gene: TRBV29-1
J gene: TRBJ2-2
D gene: NA

CDR3 protein: ASTSWREGSPAAPTDTQY
V gene: TRBV19
J gene: TRBJ2-3
D gene: NA

CDR3 protein: ASSGTSGTYEQY
V gene: TRBV5-1
J gene: TRBJ2-7
D gene: TRBD2

CDR3 protein: ASSHAGTSGGYGQETQY
V gene: TRBV4-2
J gene: TRBJ2-5
D gene: TRBD2

CDR3 protein: ASSGYTDTQY
V gene: TRBV27
J gene: TRBJ2-3
D gene: NA

CDR3 protein: ASSLGSYYEQY
V gene: TRBV11-2
J gene: TRBJ2-7
D gene: NA

CDR3 protein: SFTSGSYNEQF
V gene: TRBV29-1
J gene: TRBJ2-1
D gene: TRBD2

CDR3 protein: ASSTSTRVETQY
V gene: TRBV2
J gene: TRBJ2-5
D gene: NA

CDR3 protein: ASSPRGDGNQPQH
V gene: TRBV9
J gene: TRBJ1-5
D gene: TRBD1

CDR3 protein: ASAPSSYEQY
V gene: TRBV27
J gene: TRBJ2-7
D gene: NA

CDR3 protein: ASTAGTSYEQY
V gene: TRBV28
J gene: TRBJ2-7
D gene: NA

CDR3 protein: ASTLAGADNEQF
V gene: TRBV10-3
J gene: TRBJ2-1
D gene: TRBD2

CDR3 protein: ASSLVGGTNEKLF
V gene: TRBV27
J gene: TRBJ1-4
D gene: NA

CDR3 protein: ASRRGQGLYEQY
V gene: TRBV6-5
J gene: TRBJ2-7
D gene: TRBD1

CDR3 protein: ASSLVREPYEQY
V gene: TRBV5-1
J gene: TRBJ2-7
D gene: NA

CDR3 protein: ASSIIGTGVSYEQY
V gene: TRBV19
J gene: TRBJ2-7
D gene: TRBD1

CDR3 protein: ASSPGSKYNEQF
V gene: TRBV18
J gene: TRBJ2-1
D gene: NA

CDR3 protein: ASSLGGRRYEQY
V gene: TRBV27
J gene: TRBJ2-7
D gene: NA

CDR3 protein: ASSSNAGPLSTDTQY
V gene: TRBV5-5
J gene: TRBJ2-3
D gene: NA

CDR3 protein: ASSATSGAYNEQF
V gene: TRBV7-2
J gene: TRBJ2-1
D gene: TRBD2

CDR3 protein: ASSLYQNEGGTEAF
V gene: TRBV18
J gene: TRBJ1-1
D gene: NA

CDR3 protein: ASSASTDTQY
V gene: TRBV6-5
J gene: TRBJ2-3
D gene: NA

CDR3 protein: ASSPHNYEQY
V gene: TRBV7-2
J gene: TRBJ2-7
D gene: NA

CDR3 protein: ASSFGITGELF
V gene: TRBV11-2
J gene: TRBJ2-2
D gene: NA

CDR3 protein: ASSFGVAGNEQY
V gene: TRBV5-1
J gene: TRBJ2-7
D gene: TRBD2